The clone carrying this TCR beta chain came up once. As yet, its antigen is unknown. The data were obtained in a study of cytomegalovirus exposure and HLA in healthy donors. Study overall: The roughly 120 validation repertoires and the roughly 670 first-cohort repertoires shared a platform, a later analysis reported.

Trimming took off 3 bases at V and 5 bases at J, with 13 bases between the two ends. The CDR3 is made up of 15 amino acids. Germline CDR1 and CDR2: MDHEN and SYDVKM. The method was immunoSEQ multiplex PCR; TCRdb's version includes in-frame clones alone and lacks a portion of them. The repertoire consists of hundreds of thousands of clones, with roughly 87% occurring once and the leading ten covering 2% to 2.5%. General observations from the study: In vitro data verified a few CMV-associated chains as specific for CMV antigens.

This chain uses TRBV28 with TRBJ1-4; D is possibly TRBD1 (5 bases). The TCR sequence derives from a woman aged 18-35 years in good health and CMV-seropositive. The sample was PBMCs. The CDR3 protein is CASSFSRARNEKLFF. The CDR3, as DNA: TGTGCCAGCAGTTTTTCCAGGGCCCGCAATGAAAAACTGTTTTTT.